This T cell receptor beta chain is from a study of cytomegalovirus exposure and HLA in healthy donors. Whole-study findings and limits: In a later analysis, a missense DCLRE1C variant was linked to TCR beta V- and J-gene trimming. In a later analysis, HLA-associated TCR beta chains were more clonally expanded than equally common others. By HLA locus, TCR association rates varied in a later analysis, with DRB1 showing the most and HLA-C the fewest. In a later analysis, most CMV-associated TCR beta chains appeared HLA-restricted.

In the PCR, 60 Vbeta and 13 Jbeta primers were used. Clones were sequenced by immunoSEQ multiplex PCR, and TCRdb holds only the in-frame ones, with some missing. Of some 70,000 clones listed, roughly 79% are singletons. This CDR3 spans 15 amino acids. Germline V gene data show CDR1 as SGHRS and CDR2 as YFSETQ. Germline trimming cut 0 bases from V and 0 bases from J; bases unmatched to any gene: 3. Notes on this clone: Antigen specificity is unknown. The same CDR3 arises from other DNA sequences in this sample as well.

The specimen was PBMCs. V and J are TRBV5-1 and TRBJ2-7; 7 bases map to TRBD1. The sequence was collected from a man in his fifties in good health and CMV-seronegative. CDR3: CASSLATGSSYEQYF. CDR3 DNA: TGCGCCAGCAGCTTGGCGACAGGGAGCTCCTACGAGCAGTACTTC. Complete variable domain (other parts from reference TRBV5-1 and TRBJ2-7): KAGVTQTPRYLIKTRGQQVTLSCSPISGHRSVSWYQQTPGQGLQFLFEYFSETQRNKGNFPGRFSGRQFSNSRSEMNVSTLELGDSALYLCASSLATGSSYEQYFGPGTRLTVT.